This TCR beta chain was documented in a study of T cell responses to AZD1222 COVID-19 vaccine. This CDR3 has 12 amino acids. Trimming removed 6 bases at V and 2 bases at J, with 8 bases between. CDR1 is SNHLY and CDR2 is FYNNEI in the germline V gene. Measured with immunoSEQ multiplex PCR; TCRdb has only the in-frame clones, and not every one. The table shows roughly 130,000 clones, with approximately 94% occurring only once. This sequence was found in an adult in good health. The material was peripheral blood, obtained on day 0 of AZD1222 vaccination. The chain carries TRBV2 and TRBJ2-7; D is unresolved. CDR3 DNA sequence: TGTGCCAGCAGGAGTGCAGCCTACGAGCAGTACTTC. Protein product: CASRSAAYEQYF. The full variable domain, with the rest looked up from reference TRBV2 and TRBJ2-7, is EPEVTQTPSHQVTQMGQEVILRCVPISNHLYFYWYRQILGQKVEFLVSFYNNEISEKSEIFDDQFSVERPDGSNFTLKIRSTKLEDSAMYFCASRSAAYEQYFGPGTRLTVT.